The 27 T cell receptor beta chains given below trace back to one sample, sequenced in a study of cytomegalovirus exposure and HLA in healthy donors. With 60 Vbeta and 13 Jbeta primers, the PCR was carried out. The protocol was immunoSEQ multiplex PCR, while the TCRdb copy is restricted to in-frame clones and leaves out a portion. The table shows 95,000 to 150,000 clones, with roughly 81% occurring only once. Sequencing input: PBMCs. The receptors derive from a woman aged 30 to 39 in good health and CMV-seronegative.

The chain joins TRBV7-6 to TRBJ2-1; no firm D call. V was cut by 4 bases and J by 0 bases, with 10 bases left in between. CDR1 and CDR2 from the germline V gene are SGHVS and FNYEAQ. This CDR3 is built from 15 residues. CDR3 region: CASSSPYSSYNEQFF. Here the CDR3 DNA reads TGTGCCAGCAGCTCACCGTATAGCTCCTACAATGAGCAGTTCTTC. Looking up the rest from reference TRBV7-6 and TRBJ2-1 gives the full variable domain: GAGVSQSPRYKVTKRGQDVALRCDPISGHVSLYWYRQALGQGPEFLTYFNYEAQQDKSGLPNDRFSAERPEGSISTLTIQRTEQRDSAMYRCASSSPYSSYNEQFFGPGTRLTVL.

This clone was recorded once. This chain uses TRBV11-3 with TRBJ1-1; D is possibly TRBD1 (5 bases). Germline V CDR1 and CDR2: SGHNT, YENEEA. V was shortened by 4 bases and J by 3 bases, with 9 bases between the two germline ends. The CDR3 covers 13 residues. CDR3 in amino acids: CASSSDSYTEAFF. For the CDR3, the DNA is TGTGCCAGCAGCTCCGACAGCTACACTGAAGCTTTCTTT.

This rearrangement joins TRBV7-6 to TRBJ2-2; 7 nucleotides agree with TRBD2. J was trimmed by 5 bases and V by 1 base; bases with no gene match: 13. The CDR3 loop spans 18 amino acids. Germline-derived CDR1 and CDR2 are SGHVS and FNYEAQ. CDR3 sequence reads: CASSLGASGGGLTGELFF. CDR3 DNA: TGTGCCAGCAGCTTAGGGGCCTCGGGCGGGGGTTTGACCGGGGAGCTGTTTTTT.

A remark on this clone: The junction differs from germline at one of its ends, possibly a read error. V usage is TRBV15 and J usage is TRBJ1-1; 9 positions match TRBD1. Germline-derived CDR1 and CDR2 are LNHNV and YYDKDF (reference sequence). This CDR3 region has 14 residues. CDR3 DNA sequence: TGTGCCGCCAGCAAGGGACAGGGGAACACTGAAGCTTTCTTT. Translation: CAASKGQGNTEAFF.

The chain has TRBV5-1 and TRBJ1-2, with 7 bases aligning to TRBD1. The CDR3 consists of 15 residues. V lost 2 bases, J lost 7 bases, and 11 bases stayed unmatched. The V gene's germline CDR1 is SGHRS and CDR2 YFSETQ. The CDR3 sequence is CASSLFGTEGGGYTF. The CDR3 bases are TGCGCCAGCAGCTTATTTGGGACAGAGGGCGGTGGCTACACCTTC.

The table lists this clone with a count of one. The chain employs TRBV6-6 and TRBJ1-2, with TRBD1 as a possible D gene (6 bases). Germline-derived CDR1 and CDR2 are MNHNY and SVGAGI (reference sequence). The CDR3 consists of 13 residues. Trimming shortened V by 2 bases and J by 8 bases, and 12 bases separated the two germline ends. CDR3 DNA sequence: TGTGCCAGCAGTTACGAGGCAGGGGACGGCTACACCTTC. Translation: CASSYEAGDGYTF.

This clone was counted a few times. The V call is TRBV11-2, the J call TRBJ2-3; 7 bases align to TRBD2. Losses at the gene ends were 0 bases for V and 0 bases for J; bases not matched to a gene: 3. CDR1 and CDR2 from the germline V gene are SGHAT and FQNNGV. This CDR3 has 16 amino acids. In nucleotides, the CDR3 is TGTGCCAGCAGCTTAGATCGAGCGGGGAGCACAGATACGCAGTATTTT. It is translated as CASSLDRAGSTDTQYF.

V is TRBV6-1 and J is TRBJ1-5; D ambiguous. The CDR3 covers 15 residues. In germline, CDR1 is MNHNS, CDR2 SASEGT. Trimming shortened V by 2 bases and J by 0 bases, and 8 bases separated the two germline ends. The CDR3 DNA reads TGTGCCAGCAGTGAAATAGATTATAGCAATCAGCCCCAGCATTTT. This codes for CASSEIDYSNQPQHF.

This chain uses TRBV30 with TRBJ1-5; D is unresolved. The V gene's germline CDR1 is GTSNPN and CDR2 SVGIG (reference sequence). This CDR3 contains 16 residues. V was clipped by 0 bases and J by 0 bases, with 12 bases between them. The CDR3 DNA reads as TGTGCCTGGAGTGTACGAGGGAGCGGTAGCAATCAGCCCCAGCATTTT. The encoded protein is CAWSVRGSGSNQPQHF. Full variable domain (remainder filled in from reference TRBV30 and TRBJ1-5): SQTIHQWPATLVQPVGSPLSLECTVEGTSNPNLYWYRQAAGRGLQLLFYSVGIGQISSEVPQNLSASRPQDRQFILSSKKLLLSDSGFYLCAWSVRGSGSNQPQHFGDGTRLSIL.

The chain couples TRBV15 to TRBJ2-7; 11 bases align to TRBD1. From germline, CDR1 is LNHNV and CDR2 YYDKDF (reference sequence). The CDR3 runs to 14 residues. V lost 5 bases, J lost 3 bases, and 3 bases stayed unmatched. CDR3 amino acids: CATSQGTGGYEQYF. CDR3 bases: TGTGCCACCAGCCAAGGGACAGGGGGCTACGAGCAGTACTTC.

The gene calls are TRBV11-1 and TRBJ2-1; D is perhaps TRBD2 (5 bases). The CDR3 contains 13 residues. V lost 5 bases, J lost 2 bases, and 7 bases lay in between. Germline V gene sequence: CDR1 SGHAT, CDR2 FQDESV (reference sequence). CDR3 protein: CASSPGTYNEQFF. CDR3 sequence (DNA): TGTGCCAGCAGCCCGGGGACCTACAATGAGCAGTTCTTC.

This clone was detected only a few times. The V call is TRBV6-1, the J call TRBJ1-5, with no clear D. The V gene lost 3 bases and the J gene lost 5 bases, with 8 bases spanning the gap. Germline-derived CDR1 and CDR2 are MNHNS and SASEGT. The CDR3 totals 13 residues. CDR3 DNA sequence: TGTGCCAGCAGTGAGAGAGAAGATCAGCCCCAGCATTTT. Translated: CASSEREDQPQHF.

The chain combines TRBV5-1 with TRBJ2-3; maybe TRBD1 (5 bases). V lost 0 bases, J lost 4 bases, and 12 bases lay in between. The CDR3 runs 15 residues. Germline CDR1 is SGHRS and CDR2 is YFSETQ. For the CDR3, the DNA is TGCGCCAGCAGCTTGGGTGGGGCTATTCCAGATACGCAGTATTTT. Protein: CASSLGGAIPDTQYF. The variable domain in full, completed from reference TRBV5-1 and TRBJ2-3, reads KAGVTQTPRYLIKTRGQQVTLSCSPISGHRSVSWYQQTPGQGLQFLFEYFSETQRNKGNFPGRFSGRQFSNSRSEMNVSTLELGDSALYLCASSLGGAIPDTQYFGPGTRLTVL.

The chain links TRBV19 to TRBJ1-1; a weak D match, TRBD1 (6 bases). Germline V gene sequence: CDR1 LNHDA, CDR2 SQIVND (reference sequence). CDR3 length: 13 residues. The V gene lost 6 bases and the J gene lost 0 bases, with 8 bases spanning the gap. The CDR3 loop reads CASSDRLNTEAFF. The DNA for the CDR3 is TGTGCCAGTAGCGACAGGTTGAACACTGAAGCTTTCTTT.

This clone was counted between two and nine times. The gene calls are TRBV7-3 and TRBJ2-2; D not resolved. CDR1 and CDR2 (germline): SGHTA, FQGTGA. CDR3 length: 13 residues. Trimming cost V 5 bases and J 4 bases, with 8 bases left between them. CDR3: CASSQAPTGELFF. For the CDR3, the DNA is TGTGCCAGCAGCCAAGCACCCACCGGGGAGCTGTTTTTT.

In its sample, this clone was seen once. V and J are TRBV15 and TRBJ1-5; a possible D gene is TRBD1 (5 bases). V lost 4 bases to trimming and J lost 0 bases, with 16 bases between them. This CDR3 comprises 17 residues. Germline V lookup: CDR1 LNHNV, CDR2 YYDKDF (reference sequence). The CDR3 region is CATSTYRKGHSNQPQHF. The CDR3 DNA reads as TGTGCCACCAGCACGTACAGGAAGGGCCATAGCAATCAGCCCCAGCATTTT. The variable domain in full, completed from reference TRBV15 and TRBJ1-5, reads DAMVIQNPRYQVTQFGKPVTLSCSQTLNHNVMYWYQQKSSQAPKLLFHYYDKDFNNEADTPDNFQSRRPNTSFCFLDIRSPGLGDTAMYLCATSTYRKGHSNQPQHFGDGTRLSIL.

This clone was seen a handful of times. The chain employs TRBV6-6 and TRBJ1-2, with D perhaps TRBD1 (6 bases). The V end lost 0 bases, the J end lost 4 bases, and 9 bases lay between the germline ends. The length of the CDR3 is 14 residues. Germline V gives CDR1 MNHNY, CDR2 SVGAGI (reference sequence). The CDR3 nucleotides read TGTGCCAGCAGTTACTCGGGACACGTCTATGGCTACACCTTC. Translating it yields CASSYSGHVYGYTF.

This chain uses TRBV7-9 with TRBJ1-1; D is ambiguous. CDR1 SEHNR and CDR2 FQNEAQ come from the germline V gene (reference sequence). There are 15 residues in the CDR3. V was trimmed by 1 base and J by 1 base, leaving 10 bases between them. The CDR3 DNA follows: TGTGCCAGCAGCTTAGGACGGAGTGAGAACACTGAAGCTTTCTTT. Protein sequence: CASSLGRSENTEAFF.

This sequence joins TRBV7-6 and TRBJ2-3, with TRBD2 identical over 8 bases. V gave up 5 bases and J gave up 1 base; unmatched junction bases: 2. CDR1 and CDR2 (germline): SGHVS, FNYEAQ. The CDR3 is 14 residues long. The CDR3 DNA sequence: TGTGCCAGCAGCCACGGGGGGGGCACAGATACGCAGTATTTT. Amino acids: CASSHGGGTDTQYF.

The sample holds one count of this clone. The junction and the germline gene differ at one end; a read error may be behind it. Other DNA sequences in this sample translate to the same CDR3. V usage is TRBV13 and J usage is TRBJ1-4; D is unclear. The CDR3 spans 17 residues. Per germline, CDR1 PRHDT and CDR2 FYEKMQ (reference sequence). The CDR3 protein is CASSLGLFPGFNEKLFF. The CDR3 nucleotides read TGTGCCAGCAGCTTAGGCCTTTTCCCGGGGTTTAATGAGAAACTGTTTTTT.

The V gene is TRBV5-6, the J gene TRBJ2-5; the D gene is possibly TRBD2 (7 bases). CDR3 length equals 16 residues. Germline V lookup: CDR1 SGHDT, CDR2 YYEEEE. V was clipped by 4 bases and J by 7 bases, with 23 bases between them. The CDR3 sequence: CASSAVGPGGGTTQYF. Here the CDR3 DNA reads TGTGCCAGCAGCGCGGTGGGCCCGGGGGGCGGTACGACCCAGTACTTC.

This chain joins TRBV19 and TRBJ2-1; 10 positions match TRBD1. Germline loops: CDR1 LNHDA, CDR2 SQIVND (reference sequence). The V gene end was trimmed by 3 bases and the J gene end by 4 bases; junction bases not matched to a gene: 3. The CDR3 runs to 15 residues. DNA of the CDR3: TGTGCCAGTAGTATTCCGGGACAGGGGTACAATGAGCAGTTCTTC. Translated, it gives CASSIPGQGYNEQFF. Combining the CDR3 with reference TRBV19 and TRBJ2-1 gives the whole variable domain DGGITQSPKYLFRKEGQNVTLSCEQNLNHDAMYWYRQDPGQGLRLIYYSQIVNDFQKGDIAEGYSVSREKKESFPLTVTSAQKNPTAFYLCASSIPGQGYNEQFFGPGTRLTVL.

This clone was counted a few times. This chain connects TRBV6-5 to TRBJ2-7; 9 bases map to TRBD2. Germline CDR1 and CDR2: MNHEY and SVGAGI. The CDR3 has 13 residues. V shed 8 bases, J shed 7 bases, and the junction held 9 bases outside the gene matches. The DNA for the CDR3 is TGTGCCAGCGCCGCTAGCGGGGTTGGGGAGCAGTACTTC. Protein product: CASAASGVGEQYF.

The chain combines TRBV15 with TRBJ1-5; TRBD1 matches 10 bases. Germline CDR1 and CDR2: LNHNV and YYDKDF (reference sequence). The CDR3 is 16 amino acids. The V and J ends lost 9 bases and 4 bases, in that order; junction bases with no gene match: 12. Written as DNA, the CDR3 is TGTGCCACTCGGACAATGGGACAGGGGCCGAATCAGCCCCAGCATTTT. Its translation: CATRTMGQGPNQPQHF.

The chain combines TRBV11-2 with TRBJ1-1; D unresolved. Germline values: CDR1 SGHAT, CDR2 FQNNGV. The CDR3 is 15 residues long. Trimming pared 3 bases from V and 5 bases from J, leaving 16 bases between. The DNA of the CDR3 is TGTGCCAGCAGCTTCATTAAGGGCAGGAGGACTGAAGCTTTCTTT. Its protein product is CASSFIKGRRTEAFF.

V and J are TRBV4-1 and TRBJ1-2, with D possibly being TRBD1 (5 bases). Germline V gene lookup returns CDR1 MGHRA and CDR2 YSYEKL. The ends were cut back, 4 bases at V and 8 bases at J, with 11 bases in the middle. The length of the CDR3 is 12 residues. In nucleotides, the CDR3 is TGCGCCAGCAGCCCACTCGGGGGGGGCTACACCTTC. Its translation: CASSPLGGGYTF.

A remark on this clone: One end of the junction does not line up with germline, which may come from a read error. The chain carries TRBV11-2 and TRBJ2-1; TRBD1 matches 7 bases. The CDR3 extends over 13 amino acids. Germline V gene lookup returns CDR1 SGHAT and CDR2 FQNNGV. CDR3 in amino acids: CASSLDRGRIEVF. The CDR3 nucleotides are TGTGCCAGCAGCTTAGACAGGGGGAGAATAGAGGTCTTC. Looking up the rest from reference TRBV11-2 and TRBJ2-1 gives the full variable domain: EAGVAQSPRYKIIEKRQSVAFWCNPISGHATLYWYQQILGQGPKLLIQFQNNGVVDDSQLPKDRFSAERLKGVDSTLKIQPAKLEDSAVYLCASSLDRGRIEVFGPGTRLTVL.